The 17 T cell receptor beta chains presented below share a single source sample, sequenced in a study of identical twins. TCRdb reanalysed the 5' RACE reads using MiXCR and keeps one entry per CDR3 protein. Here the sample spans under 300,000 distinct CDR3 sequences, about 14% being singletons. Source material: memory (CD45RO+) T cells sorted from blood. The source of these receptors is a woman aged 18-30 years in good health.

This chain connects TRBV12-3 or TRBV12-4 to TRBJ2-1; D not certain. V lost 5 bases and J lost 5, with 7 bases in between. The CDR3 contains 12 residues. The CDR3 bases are TGTGCCAGCAGTAACTGGCACAATGAGCAGTTCTTC. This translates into CASSNWHNEQFF.

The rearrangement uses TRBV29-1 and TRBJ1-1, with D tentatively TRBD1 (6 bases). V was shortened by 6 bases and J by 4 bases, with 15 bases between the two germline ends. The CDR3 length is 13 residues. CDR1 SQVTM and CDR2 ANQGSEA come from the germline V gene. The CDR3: CSVQQGEATEAFF. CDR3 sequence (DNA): TGCAGCGTCCAACAGGGCGAGGCCACTGAAGCTTTCTTT.

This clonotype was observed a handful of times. The CDR3, as DNA: TGCAGTGCTAGGGCCCCCCTGAACACCGGGGAGCTGTTTTTT. Amino acid sequence: CSARAPLNTGELFF. This chain uses TRBV20-1 with TRBJ2-2; D call uncertain. Germline-derived CDR1 and CDR2 are DFQATT and SNEGSKA (reference sequence). This CDR3 has 14 amino acids. V dropped 3 bases and J dropped 1 base, with 9 bases sitting between them.

CDR3 loop: CASSQDRANGNTIYF. The CDR3 nucleotides are TGTGCCAGCAGCCAAGATAGGGCTAATGGAAACACCATATATTTT. The rearrangement links TRBV4-2 to TRBJ1-3; D gene ambiguous. Trimming took 0 bases from V and 3 from J, leaving 9 bases between them. CDR1 is LGHNA and CDR2 is YNFKEQ in the germline V gene. This CDR3 is 15 amino acids long.

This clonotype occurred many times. The DNA for the CDR3 is TGTGCCGCAACTGGGGACTACGAGAGCTCCTACGAGCAGTACTTC. Its protein is CAATGDYESSYEQYF. The gene calls are TRBV24-1 and TRBJ2-7; 7 bases match TRBD2. The V gene end was trimmed by 12 bases and the J gene end by 0 bases; junction bases not matched to a gene: 13. From germline, CDR1 is KGHDR and CDR2 SFDVKD. The CDR3 length is 15 residues.

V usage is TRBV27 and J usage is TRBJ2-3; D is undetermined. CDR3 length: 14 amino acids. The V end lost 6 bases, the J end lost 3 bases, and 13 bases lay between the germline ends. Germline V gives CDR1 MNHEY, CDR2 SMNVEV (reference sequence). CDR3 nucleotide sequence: TGTGCCAGCAGGGGGTGGGTGGGGACAGATACGCAGTATTTT. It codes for CASRGWVGTDTQYF.

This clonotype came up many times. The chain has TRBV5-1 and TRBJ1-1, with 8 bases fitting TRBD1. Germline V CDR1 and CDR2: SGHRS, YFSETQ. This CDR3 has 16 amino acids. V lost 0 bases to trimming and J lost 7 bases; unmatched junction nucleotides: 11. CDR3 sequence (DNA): TGCGCCAGCAGCTTGGCCGGGGGGACAGGAGGTTTTGAAGCTTTCTTT. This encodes CASSLAGGTGGFEAFF.

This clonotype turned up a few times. The CDR3: CSAIFRADGYTF. The CDR3, as DNA: TGCAGTGCCATTTTCAGGGCTGACGGCTACACCTTC. This chain connects TRBV20-1 to TRBJ1-2; a possible D gene is TRBD1 (5 bases). The V and J ends lost 6 bases and 8 bases respectively, with 16 bases between them. CDR1 DFQATT and CDR2 SNEGSKA come from the germline V gene (reference sequence). The CDR3 is made up of 12 amino acids.

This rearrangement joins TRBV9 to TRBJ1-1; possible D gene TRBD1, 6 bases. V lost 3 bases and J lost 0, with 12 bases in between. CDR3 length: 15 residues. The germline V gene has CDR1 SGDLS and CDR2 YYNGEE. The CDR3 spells CASSAQGNMNTEAFF. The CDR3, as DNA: TGTGCCAGCAGCGCGCAGGGGAACATGAACACTGAAGCTTTCTTT.

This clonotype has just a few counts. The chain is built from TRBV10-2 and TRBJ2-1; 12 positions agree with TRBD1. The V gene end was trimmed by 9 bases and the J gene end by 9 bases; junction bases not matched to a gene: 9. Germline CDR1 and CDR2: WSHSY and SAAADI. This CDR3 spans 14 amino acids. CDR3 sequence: CASTPGQGAGEQFF. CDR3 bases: TGCGCCAGTACACCGGGACAGGGGGCTGGTGAGCAGTTCTTC.

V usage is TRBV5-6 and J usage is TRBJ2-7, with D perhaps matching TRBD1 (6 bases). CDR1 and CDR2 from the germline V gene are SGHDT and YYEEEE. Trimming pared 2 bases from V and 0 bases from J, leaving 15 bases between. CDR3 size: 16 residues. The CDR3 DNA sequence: TGTGCCAGCAGCTTACTAGGGAACAGGGACTCCTACGAGCAGTACTTC. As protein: CASSLLGNRDSYEQYF.

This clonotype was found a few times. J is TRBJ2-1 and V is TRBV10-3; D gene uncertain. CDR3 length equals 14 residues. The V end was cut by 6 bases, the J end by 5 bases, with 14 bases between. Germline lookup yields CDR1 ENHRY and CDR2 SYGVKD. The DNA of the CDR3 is TGTGCCATCAGGCCGGTGGGCCCCAACAATGAGCAGTTCTTC. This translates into CAIRPVGPNNEQFF.

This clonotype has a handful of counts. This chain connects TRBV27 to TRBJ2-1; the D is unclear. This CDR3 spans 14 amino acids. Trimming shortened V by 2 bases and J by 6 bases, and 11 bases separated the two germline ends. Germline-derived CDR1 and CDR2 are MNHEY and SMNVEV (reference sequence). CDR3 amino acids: CASSLSGSRNEQFF. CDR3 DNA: TGTGCCAGCAGTTTAAGTGGCTCGCGCAATGAGCAGTTCTTC.

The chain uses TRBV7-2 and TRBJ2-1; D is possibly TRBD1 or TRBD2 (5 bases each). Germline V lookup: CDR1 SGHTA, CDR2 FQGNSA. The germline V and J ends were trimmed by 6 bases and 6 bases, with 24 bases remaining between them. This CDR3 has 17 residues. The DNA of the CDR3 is TGTGCCAGCAGGCCTCCGGGGCCTAGCCGCTATCTCAATGAGCAGTTCTTC. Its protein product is CASRPPGPSRYLNEQFF.

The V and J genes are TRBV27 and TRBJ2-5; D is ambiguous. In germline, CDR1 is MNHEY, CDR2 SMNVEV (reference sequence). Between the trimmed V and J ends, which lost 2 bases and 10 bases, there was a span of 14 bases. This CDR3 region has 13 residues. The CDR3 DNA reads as TGTGCCAGCAGTTTAGGGCTGAAAAGGGACCAGTACTTC. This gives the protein CASSLGLKRDQYF.

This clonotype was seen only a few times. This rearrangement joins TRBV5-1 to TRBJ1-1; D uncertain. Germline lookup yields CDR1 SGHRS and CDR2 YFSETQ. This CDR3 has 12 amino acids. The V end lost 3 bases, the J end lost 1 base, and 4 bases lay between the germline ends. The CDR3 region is CASSWENTEAFF. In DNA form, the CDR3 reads TGCGCCAGCAGCTGGGAGAACACTGAAGCTTTCTTT. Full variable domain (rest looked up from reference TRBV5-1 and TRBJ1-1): KAGVTQTPRYLIKTRGQQVTLSCSPISGHRSVSWYQQTPGQGLQFLFEYFSETQRNKGNFPGRFSGRQFSNSRSEMNVSTLELGDSALYLCASSWENTEAFFGQGTRLTVV.

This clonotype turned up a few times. The CDR3 sequence is CASRLVGTASSYEQYF. Written as DNA, the CDR3 is TGTGCCAGCAGGCTGGTAGGGACCGCTAGCTCCTACGAGCAGTACTTC. This chain connects TRBV5-5 to TRBJ2-7; D could derive from TRBD1 or TRBD2 (5 bases each). Germline V gives CDR1 SGHKS, CDR2 YYEKEE (reference sequence). V was cut by 5 bases and J by 0 bases, with 18 bases left in between. The CDR3 spans 16 residues.